This T cell receptor (beta chain) was sequenced during a study of T cell responses to AZD1222 COVID-19 vaccine. Study at large: The study pooled second doses at about 4 or about 12 weeks. Whole-study results and caveats: Reportedly, nearly half the spike-specific TCRs target unmutated variant regions. Baseline seropositivity occurred in only a handful of AZD1222 recipients.

Produced via immunoSEQ multiplex PCR; TCRdb's table is partial and in-frame only. There are about 130,000 clones in the sample; under 95% occur only once, and over 8% lies in the top ten. Comments on this clone: The target antigen is unknown.

Germline-derived CDR1 and CDR2 are DFQATT and SNEGSKA (reference sequence). This CDR3 region has 16 residues. Losses at the gene ends were 3 bases for V and 1 base for J; bases not matched to a gene: 8. The clonotype comes from an adult in good health. The chain couples TRBV20-1 to TRBJ2-5, with 10 bases fitting TRBD2. Sequenced here: peripheral blood, sampled on day 0 of AZD1222 vaccination. CDR3 residues: CSASVLLAGVQETQYF. The CDR3 DNA reads as TGCAGTGCTAGTGTTCTGCTAGCGGGGGTCCAAGAGACCCAGTACTTC.